The 22 T cell receptor beta chains presented below share a single source sample, sequenced in a study of Graves' ophthalmopathy and Graves' hyperthyroidism. CDR3 regions of TCR beta were amplified from RNA transcripts. A first-round RT-PCR used HTBI primers, followed by a second-round multiplex PCR. TCRdb analysed the multiplex PCR reads with MiXCR anew, one entry per CDR3 protein. The repertoire consists of 200,000 to 250,000 distinct CDR3 sequences, with 45% to 55% occurring once and the leading ten covering around half. The sample comprised peripheral blood. The source of these receptors is an adult man with Graves' ophthalmopathy.

CDR3: CASSFGAGAGELFF. The DNA of the CDR3 is TGTGCCAGCAGTTTTGGAGCGGGGGCCGGGGAGCTGTTTTTT. The J gene is TRBJ2-2, the V gene TRBV7-3; 8 bases agree with TRBD2. CDR1 and CDR2 from the germline V gene are SGHTA and FQGTGA. V trimming: 6 bases; J trimming: 6 bases; junction bases outside the gene matches: 6. The CDR3 contains 14 residues.

The genes are TRBV24-1 and TRBJ1-2; D not certain. There are 12 residues in the CDR3. Germline V gives CDR1 KGHDR, CDR2 SFDVKD. The germline V and J ends were trimmed by 3 bases and 8 bases, with 9 bases remaining between them. This CDR3 reads CATSDAREGYTF. The CDR3 DNA is TGTGCCACCAGTGATGCACGAGAAGGCTACACCTTC.

This clonotype was counted only a few times. The chain uses TRBV20-1 and TRBJ2-7; TRBD2 matches at 11 bases. With V trimmed by 3 bases and J by 6 bases, 10 bases remained unmatched. Germline V CDR1 and CDR2: DFQATT, SNEGSKA (reference sequence). The CDR3 has 15 residues. CDR3 DNA: TGCAGTGCTAGGACCGTAGCGGGAGGGCCGTTCGAGCAGTACTTC. It yields the protein CSARTVAGGPFEQYF.

The V gene is TRBV10-3, the J gene TRBJ2-7; possibly TRBD1 for D (5 bases). CDR1 and CDR2 (germline): ENHRY, SYGVKD. CDR3 length equals 13 residues. V lost 10 bases to trimming and J lost 4 bases, with 17 bases between them. DNA of the CDR3: TGTGCCAGCAGGCCCCCAGGGCTTTACGAGCAGTACTTC. It codes for CASRPPGLYEQYF.

The CDR3 DNA follows: TGTGCCAGCAGCAAATCCTCACCAGGCACTGAAGCTTTCTTT. Translation gives CASSKSSPGTEAFF. The chain is built from TRBV2 and TRBJ1-1; unclear D gene. V lost 6 bases, J lost 4 bases, and 15 bases lay in between. The germline CDR1 and CDR2 sequences are SNHLY and FYNNEI. This CDR3 has 14 amino acids.

Only a few counts were recorded for this clonotype. This chain joins TRBV6-5 and TRBJ1-2; D unresolved. The ends were cut back, 5 bases at V and 9 bases at J, with 10 bases in the middle. The CDR3 loop spans 11 amino acids. The germline V gene has CDR1 MNHEY and CDR2 SVGAGI. CDR3 sequence (DNA): TGTGCCAGCAGTGAAAGCCTCCGCTACACCTTC. The encoded protein is CASSESLRYTF.

This clonotype was seen a few times. The CDR3 bases are TGTGCCAGCAGCCAATTCGGACAGTTTCAAGAGACCCAGTACTTC. Encoded protein: CASSQFGQFQETQYF. This chain connects TRBV3-1 to TRBJ2-5; weak D call: TRBD1 (6 bases). Trimming removed 2 bases from V and 2 bases from J, with 12 bases in between. The CDR3 is made up of 15 amino acids. Looked up from germline, CDR1 is LGHDT and CDR2 is YNNKEL (reference sequence).

The chain recombines TRBV7-9 with TRBJ2-2; D not certain. CDR1 SEHNR and CDR2 FQNEAQ come from the germline V gene (reference sequence). With 5 bases removed from V and 5 bases from J, the gap between germline ends came to 6 bases. This CDR3 comprises 12 residues. CDR3 bases: TGTGCCAGCAGCCCTACGACCGGGGAGCTGTTTTTT. This encodes CASSPTTGELFF.

In nucleotides, the CDR3 is TGTGCCAGCAGTCCCGGGACAGGGAAGGGAGAGACCCAGTACTTC. Translating it yields CASSPGTGKGETQYF. The chain is built from TRBV2 and TRBJ2-5, with TRBD1 matching 9 bases. After removal of 5 bases from V and 4 bases from J, the junction contained 8 bases not matched to a gene. Germline V gene lookup returns CDR1 SNHLY and CDR2 FYNNEI. The CDR3 loop spans 15 amino acids. The variable domain in full, with the rest retrieved from reference TRBV2 and TRBJ2-5, is EPEVTQTPSHQVTQMGQEVILRCVPISNHLYFYWYRQILGQKVEFLVSFYNNEISEKSEIFDDQFSVERPDGSNFTLKIRSTKLEDSAMYFCASSPGTGKGETQYFGPGTRLLVL.

This clonotype came up a few times. The rearrangement links TRBV7-9 to TRBJ1-2; D ambiguous. V was pared by 3 bases and J by 3 bases, with 14 bases between. In germline, CDR1 is SEHNR, CDR2 FQNEAQ (reference sequence). This CDR3 is 15 amino acids long. The CDR3 nucleotides are TGTGCCAGCAGCTTCGCCCGGGAGAAGGACTATGGCTACACCTTC. Translation: CASSFAREKDYGYTF.

This clonotype was seen a handful of times. The chain links TRBV20-1 to TRBJ2-7, with D possibly matching TRBD1 (6 bases). The germline V and J ends were trimmed by 5 bases and 5 bases, with 16 bases remaining between them. CDR1 and CDR2 (germline): DFQATT, SNEGSKA (reference sequence). The CDR3 has 13 residues. DNA for the CDR3: TGCAGTGCTCCCTTGGGTGGGGGCAACGAGCAGTACTTC. As protein: CSAPLGGGNEQYF.

With respect to this clonotype: A read error may be the cause here, since a much bigger clone is one base away. The chain joins TRBV10-3 to TRBJ2-5; 11 bases match TRBD2. Germline lookup yields CDR1 ENHRY and CDR2 SYGVKD. Unmatched junction bases numbered 7, after V lost 5 bases and J lost 5 bases. The CDR3 is made up of 15 amino acids. The CDR3 bases are TGTGCCATCAGTTCTGGGCTAGCGGGAGGCGAGACCCAGTACTTC. Translating gives CAISSGLAGGETQYF.

Concerning this clonotype: Sequence at one end of the junction differs from germline and may be a read error. The V and J genes are TRBV10-3 and TRBJ1-5; the D is unclear. There are 10 residues in the CDR3. The germline gives CDR1 ENHRY, CDR2 SYGVKD. The CDR3 nucleotides are TGTGCCAGCAGTTTTGGCCCCCAGCATTTT. This gives the protein CASSFGPQHF.

V is TRBV7-9 and J is TRBJ2-5; D uncertain. Germline lookup yields CDR1 SEHNR and CDR2 FQNEAQ (reference sequence). This CDR3 region has 15 residues. With 2 bases removed from V and 5 bases from J, the gap between germline ends came to 15 bases. CDR3 protein: CASSLIGEAEETQYF. The CDR3 DNA reads TGTGCCAGCAGCTTAATTGGGGAAGCTGAGGAGACCCAGTACTTC.

This clonotype appeared once. This chain links TRBV10-3 with TRBJ2-7; D is uncertain. CDR1 and CDR2 (germline): ENHRY, SYGVKD. The CDR3 totals 14 residues. Trimming shortened V by 10 bases and J by 2 bases, and 18 bases separated the two germline ends. The CDR3 loop reads CASTWFRRAYEQYF. CDR3 DNA sequence: TGTGCCAGCACTTGGTTCCGCAGAGCCTACGAGCAGTACTTC.

The chain uses TRBV7-6 and TRBJ2-7; a weak D match, TRBD2 (5 bases). V was clipped by 0 bases and J by 0 bases, with 12 bases between them. There are 16 residues in the CDR3. CDR1 and CDR2 from the germline V gene are SGHVS and FNYEAQ. CDR3 nucleotides: TGTGCCAGCAGCTTAGCCGGAGGCGTGAGCTCCTACGAGCAGTACTTC. It yields the protein CASSLAGGVSSYEQYF. Together with reference TRBV7-6 and TRBJ2-7, the CDR3 gives the full variable domain: GAGVSQSPRYKVTKRGQDVALRCDPISGHVSLYWYRQALGQGPEFLTYFNYEAQQDKSGLPNDRFSAERPEGSISTLTIQRTEQRDSAMYRCASSLAGGVSSYEQYFGPGTRLTVT.

This clonotype was found once. Germline is not matched at one junction end, which may reflect a read error. The genes are TRBV10-3 and TRBJ2-7; perhaps TRBD2 as D (5 bases). The germline gives CDR1 ENHRY, CDR2 SYGVKD. This CDR3 has 14 residues. The DNA of the CDR3 is TGTGCCAGCAGTCACAAGCGGAGCCCCTACGAGCAGTACTTC. It yields the protein CASSHKRSPYEQYF.

This clonotype was seen only a few times. This chain joins TRBV20-1 and TRBJ1-6; D is uncertain. V lost 0 bases, J lost 11 bases, and 11 bases lay in between. Per the germline V gene, CDR1 is DFQATT and CDR2 is SNEGSKA (reference sequence). This CDR3 region has 13 residues. The CDR3 protein is CSARDSRSAPLHF. The CDR3 DNA sequence: TGCAGTGCTAGAGATTCGAGATCCGCACCCCTCCACTTT.

V usage is TRBV6-5 and J usage is TRBJ1-2; D gene ambiguous. This CDR3 has 15 amino acids. Germline V gives CDR1 MNHEY, CDR2 SVGAGI. Trimming took 0 bases from V and 0 from J, leaving 8 bases between them. The CDR3 is CASSYSPLANYGYTF. The DNA for the CDR3 is TGTGCCAGCAGTTACTCGCCGTTAGCTAACTATGGCTACACCTTC.

The rearrangement links TRBV6-6 to TRBJ2-2; unclear D gene. This CDR3 is 16 amino acids long. Per germline, CDR1 MNHNY and CDR2 SVGAGI (reference sequence). Trimming took 4 bases from V and 7 from J, leaving 19 bases between them. CDR3 loop: CASSWAQAFPGGELFF. The DNA for the CDR3 is TGTGCCAGCAGTTGGGCGCAGGCCTTCCCCGGCGGGGAGCTGTTTTTT.

The chain links TRBV10-1 to TRBJ1-1; no clear D. There are 11 residues in the CDR3. Trimming removed 8 bases from V and 5 bases from J, with 9 bases in between. Germline V CDR1 and CDR2: WNHNN, SYGVQD (reference sequence). DNA of the CDR3: TGCGCCAGCCCGCAGCGGACTGAAGCTTTCTTT. Amino acids: CASPQRTEAFF.

The chain is built from TRBV7-6 and TRBJ1-6; tentative D call: TRBD1 (6 bases). With 5 bases removed from V and 5 bases from J, the gap between germline ends came to 13 bases. Germline lookup yields CDR1 SGHVS and CDR2 FNYEAQ. The CDR3 is 15 amino acids. This chain's CDR3 is CASSPGTRHNSPLHF. CDR3 nucleotides: TGTGCCAGCAGCCCTGGGACACGCCATAATTCACCCCTCCACTTT.